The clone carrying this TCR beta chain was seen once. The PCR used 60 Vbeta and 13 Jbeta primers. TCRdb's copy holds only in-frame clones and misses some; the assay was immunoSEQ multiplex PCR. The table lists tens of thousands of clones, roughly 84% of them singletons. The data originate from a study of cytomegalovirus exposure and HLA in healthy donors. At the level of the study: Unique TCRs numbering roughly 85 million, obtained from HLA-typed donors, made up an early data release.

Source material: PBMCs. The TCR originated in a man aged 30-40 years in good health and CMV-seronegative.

The CDR3 region is CASRDRRGGTGELFF. The CDR3 region has the DNA TGTGCCAGCAGGGACAGGAGGGGAGGCACCGGGGAGCTGTTTTTT. The chain recombines TRBV2 with TRBJ2-2; D may be TRBD1 (7 bases). CDR3 length: 15 amino acids. CDR1 is SNHLY and CDR2 is FYNNEI in the germline V gene. Trimming shortened V by 6 bases and J by 4 bases, and 15 bases separated the two germline ends.